The 5 T cell receptor beta chains presented below share a single source sample, sequenced in a study of cytotoxic CD8 clonotypes in ibrutinib-treated CLL. The repertoire was sequenced with immunoSEQ multiplex PCR; TCRdb's copy has only in-frame clones and lacks some. The table includes about 130,000 clones, approximately 83% detected once. This sample comprised PBMCs, obtained after 24 months of ibrutinib treatment. Source of these receptors: a human donor with chronic lymphocytic leukemia.

J is TRBJ2-7 and V is TRBV5-4; D may be TRBD1 (6 bases). The CDR3 runs to 15 residues. Germline lookup yields CDR1 SGHNT and CDR2 YYREEE (reference sequence). The germline V and J ends were trimmed by 4 bases and 4 bases, with 18 bases remaining between them. The CDR3 DNA reads as TGTGCCAGCAGCCGCCTTCTGGACAGAGGTTACGAGCAGTACTTC. Translated, it gives CASSRLLDRGYEQYF.

Concerning this clone: Compared with germline, one end of the junction differs, possibly owing to a read error. The chain uses TRBV28 and TRBJ1-3; D possibly corresponds to TRBD1 (5 bases). Germline CDR1 is MDHEN and CDR2 is SYDVKM. CDR3 length equals 17 residues. The CDR3 sequence: CASSLGGKRASGNTIYF. The CDR3 DNA reads as TGTGCCAGCAGTTTAGGGGGGAAAAGAGCCTCTGGAAACACTATATATTTT.

This clone was seen just once. The genes are TRBV27 and TRBJ2-1; 9 bases line up with TRBD2. The trim removed 7 bases at V and 10 bases at J, leaving 14 bases unmatched. The CDR3 spans 15 residues. Germline CDR1 and CDR2: MNHEY and SMNVEV (reference sequence). CDR3 nucleotides: TGTGCCAGCATGGCGGGACTAGCTTTGTCAGGGGAGCAGTTCTTC. This sequence encodes CASMAGLALSGEQFF.

The chain's CDR3 is CASSKWRGGGQPQHF. The CDR3, as DNA: TGTGCCAGCAGCAAATGGCGGGGCGGGGGTCAGCCCCAGCATTTT. This chain joins TRBV21-1 and TRBJ1-5. TRBV21-1 is a pseudogene segment. CDR3 length equals 15 residues.

The rearrangement links TRBV27 to TRBJ2-1; D not certain. The CDR3 is made up of 15 amino acids. Germline CDR1 and CDR2: MNHEY and SMNVEV (reference sequence). The ends were cut back, 5 bases at V and 5 bases at J, with 16 bases in the middle. The CDR3 sequence: CASSPLPSRDNEQFF. In DNA form, the CDR3 reads TGTGCCAGCAGTCCCCTCCCCTCCAGAGACAATGAGCAGTTCTTC.